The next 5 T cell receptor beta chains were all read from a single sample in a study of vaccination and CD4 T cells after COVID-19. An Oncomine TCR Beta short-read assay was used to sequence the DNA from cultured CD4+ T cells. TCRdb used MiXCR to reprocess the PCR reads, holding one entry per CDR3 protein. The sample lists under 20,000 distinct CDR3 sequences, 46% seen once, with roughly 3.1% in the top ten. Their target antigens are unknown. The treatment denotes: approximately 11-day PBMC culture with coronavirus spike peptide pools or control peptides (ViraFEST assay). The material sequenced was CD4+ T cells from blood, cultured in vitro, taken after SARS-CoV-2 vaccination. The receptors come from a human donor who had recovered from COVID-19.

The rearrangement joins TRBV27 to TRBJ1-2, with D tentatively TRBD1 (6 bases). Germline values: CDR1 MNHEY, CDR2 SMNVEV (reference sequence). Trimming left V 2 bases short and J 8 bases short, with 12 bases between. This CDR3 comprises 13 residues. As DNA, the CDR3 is TGTGCCAGCAGTTTAGGGGGGCTAGGAGGCTACACCTTC. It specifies CASSLGGLGGYTF.

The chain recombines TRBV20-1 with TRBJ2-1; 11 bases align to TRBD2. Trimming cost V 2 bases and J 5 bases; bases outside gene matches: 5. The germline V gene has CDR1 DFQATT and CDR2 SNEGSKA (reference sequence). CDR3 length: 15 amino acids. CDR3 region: CSARPGLAVNNEQFF. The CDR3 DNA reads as TGCAGTGCTAGACCGGGACTAGCGGTGAACAATGAGCAGTTCTTC.

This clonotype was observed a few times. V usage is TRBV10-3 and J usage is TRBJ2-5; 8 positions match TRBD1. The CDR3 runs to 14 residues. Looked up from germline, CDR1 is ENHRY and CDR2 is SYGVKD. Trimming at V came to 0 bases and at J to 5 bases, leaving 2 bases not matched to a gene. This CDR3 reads CAISESGQEETQYF. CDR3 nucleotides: TGTGCCATCAGTGAGTCGGGACAGGAGGAGACCCAGTACTTC.

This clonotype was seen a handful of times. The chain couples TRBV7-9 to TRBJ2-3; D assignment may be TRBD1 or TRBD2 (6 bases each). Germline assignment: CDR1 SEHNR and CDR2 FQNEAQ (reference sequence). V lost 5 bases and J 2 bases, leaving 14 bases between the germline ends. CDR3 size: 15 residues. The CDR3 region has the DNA TGTGCCAGCAGCGGCGAGGGGGGAATCACAGATACGCAGTATTTT. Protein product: CASSGEGGITDTQYF.

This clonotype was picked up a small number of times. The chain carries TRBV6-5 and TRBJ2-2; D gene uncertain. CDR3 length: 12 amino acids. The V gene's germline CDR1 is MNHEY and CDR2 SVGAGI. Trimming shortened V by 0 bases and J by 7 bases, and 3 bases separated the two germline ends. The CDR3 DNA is TGTGCCAGCAGTTACTCGGGCGGGGAGCTGTTTTTT. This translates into CASSYSGGELFF.